Listed here are 28 T cell receptor beta chains from one sample, sequenced in a study of blood T cell repertoires in COVID-19. Clones were read by immunoSEQ multiplex PCR, and TCRdb kept only the in-frame ones, dropping some. The table lists approximately 170,000 clones, about 83% of them singletons. The specimen sequenced was peripheral blood. The origin of the receptors is a woman in her 70s who had recovered from COVID-19.

The chain couples TRBV9 to TRBJ1-2; 7 bases agree with TRBD1. The CDR3 extends over 14 amino acids. The germline gives CDR1 SGDLS, CDR2 YYNGEE. J gave up 5 bases and V 3 bases, and 7 bases lay outside the gene matches. This chain's CDR3 is CASSAGGTAYGYTF. In nucleotides, the CDR3 is TGTGCCAGCAGCGCTGGAGGGACAGCGTATGGCTACACCTTC.

The chain links TRBV6-6 to TRBJ2-3, with D unresolved. This CDR3 has 12 residues. Per the germline V gene, CDR1 is MNHNY and CDR2 is SVGAGI (reference sequence). V was pared by 7 bases and J by 2 bases, with 7 bases between. CDR3 residues: CASTPNTDTQYF. CDR3 nucleotides: TGTGCCAGCACCCCAAACACAGATACGCAGTATTTT.

This clone was detected only once. This chain uses TRBV6-2 or TRBV6-3 with TRBJ2-1; D is perhaps TRBD2 (6 bases). The CDR3 sequence is 16 residues long. V was clipped by 0 bases and J by 4 bases, with 13 bases between them. From germline, CDR1 is MNHEY and CDR2 SVGEGT. DNA for the CDR3: TGTGCCAGCAGTTACTCGAGCGGTAGCGGATACAATGAGCAGTTCTTC. It codes for CASSYSSGSGYNEQFF.

This chain joins TRBV4-3 and TRBJ2-5; 7 positions match TRBD2. This CDR3 is 16 amino acids long. Trimming removed 4 bases from V and 2 bases from J; junction bases left unmatched: 10. From germline, CDR1 is LGHNA and CDR2 YSLEER. The CDR3 DNA follows: TGCGCCAGCAGCCCTAATCGGGAGGTTAGTCAAGAGACCCAGTACTTC. As protein: CASSPNREVSQETQYF.

The chain uses TRBV6-5 and TRBJ2-3, with TRBD2 as a possible D gene (6 bases). Trimming took off 0 bases at V and 7 bases at J, with 14 bases between the two ends. The CDR3 is 15 amino acids. Looked up from germline, CDR1 is MNHEY and CDR2 is SVGAGI. The CDR3 sequence is CASSYSTGTGHTQYF. The CDR3 nucleotides are TGTGCCAGCAGTTACTCGACGGGGACTGGGCATACGCAGTATTTT.

The genes are TRBV7-3 and TRBJ2-1; TRBD2 aligns across 9 bases. Germline loops: CDR1 SGHTA, CDR2 FQGTGA. V lost 1 base to trimming and J lost 13 bases; unmatched junction nucleotides: 5. The CDR3 is 13 residues long. The CDR3 protein is CASSLKAGGLQFF. The CDR3 DNA reads as TGTGCCAGCAGCTTAAAAGCGGGGGGACTACAGTTCTTC.

This chain links TRBV27 with TRBJ2-7, with 8 bases fitting TRBD1. V was clipped by 7 bases and J by 0 bases; unmatched bases: 5. The CDR3 is 14 residues long. Germline-derived CDR1 and CDR2 are MNHEY and SMNVEV (reference sequence). The CDR3 DNA is TGTGCCAGCACTCCGACAGGGGTCTCCTACGAGCAGTACTTC. This encodes CASTPTGVSYEQYF.

V is TRBV28 and J is TRBJ1-1; possible D gene TRBD1, 6 bases. Germline CDR1 reads MDHEN; CDR2 reads SYDVKM. Trimming left V 7 bases short and J 3 bases short, with 15 bases between. The length of the CDR3 is 14 residues. This chain's CDR3 is CASNLIQGDTEAFF. CDR3 bases: TGTGCCAGCAACCTTATACAGGGAGACACTGAAGCTTTCTTT.

The CDR3 DNA follows: TGTGCCACCAGCGGTACGGGTTGGGGCTCCGAGACCCAGTACTTC. The encoded protein is CATSGTGWGSETQYF. This chain links TRBV15 with TRBJ2-5, with D maybe TRBD1 (5 bases). Deletions cut 5 bases from V and 5 bases from J, with 18 bases between. CDR3 length equals 15 residues. CDR1 is LNHNV and CDR2 is YYDKDF in the germline V gene (reference sequence).

V usage is TRBV5-1 and J usage is TRBJ2-3, with 7 bases identical to TRBD2. V lost 0 bases and J lost 1; bases outside the gene matches: 2. The germline V gene has CDR1 SGHRS and CDR2 YFSETQ. The CDR3 consists of 15 residues. The chain's CDR3 is CASSLGAGGTDTQYF. CDR3 DNA sequence: TGCGCCAGCAGCTTGGGGGCGGGGGGCACAGATACGCAGTATTTT.

The V call is TRBV5-1, the J call TRBJ2-1; D gene ambiguous. Between the trimmed V and J ends, which lost 1 base and 7 bases, there was a span of 12 bases. Germline assignment: CDR1 SGHRS and CDR2 YFSETQ. The CDR3 runs to 14 residues. The CDR3 DNA follows: TGCGCCAGCAGCTTGTCGTCTAGTGGGAATGAGCAGTTCTTC. This gives the protein CASSLSSSGNEQFF.

The rearrangement links TRBV10-3 to TRBJ1-5, with a possible D match to TRBD1 (5 bases). Per the germline V gene, CDR1 is ENHRY and CDR2 is SYGVKD. V dropped 2 bases and J dropped 11 bases, with 13 bases sitting between them. CDR3 length equals 13 residues. The CDR3 DNA sequence: TGTGCCATCAGTGAGGGGGCACCGCCGGCCCAGCATTTT. It codes for CAISEGAPPAQHF.

V is TRBV5-6 and J is TRBJ2-2; D possibly corresponds to TRBD2 (5 bases). This CDR3 is 17 amino acids long. Between the trimmed V and J ends, which lost 4 bases and 1 base, there was a span of 17 bases. Germline V gene data show CDR1 as SGHDT and CDR2 as YYEEEE. CDR3 DNA sequence: TGTGCCAGCAGCCCCCTGGACTCCAGAGTGAACACCGGGGAGCTGTTTTTT. It encodes CASSPLDSRVNTGELFF.

This clone was detected only a few times. The chain links TRBV30 to TRBJ2-5; the D gene is possibly TRBD1 (5 bases). The CDR3 extends over 13 amino acids. Germline V gene data show CDR1 as GTSNPN and CDR2 as SVGIG (reference sequence). Between the trimmed V and J ends, which lost 1 base and 5 bases, there was a span of 11 bases. The CDR3 DNA sequence: TGTGCCTGGAGTGGGGGCCCCCGGGAGACCCAGTACTTC. It codes for CAWSGGPRETQYF.

The chain links TRBV2 to TRBJ2-4; D remains unclear. Germline assignment: CDR1 SNHLY and CDR2 FYNNEI. There are 12 residues in the CDR3. V gave up 5 bases and J gave up 6 bases, with 8 bases separating them. As DNA, the CDR3 is TGTGCCAGCAGTCTAAGATCAAACATTCAGTACTTC. This sequence encodes CASSLRSNIQYF.

The chain couples TRBV7-2 to TRBJ1-2, with D hard to call. CDR3 length: 13 amino acids. CDR1 and CDR2 from the germline V gene are SGHTA and FQGNSA. Trimming took 5 bases from V and 7 from J, leaving 14 bases between them. CDR3 amino acids: CASSPAATPGYTF. In nucleotides, the CDR3 is TGTGCCAGCAGCCCGGCTGCGACACCTGGCTACACCTTC.

This clone was counted a single time. The chain carries TRBV7-3 and TRBJ2-1; maybe TRBD1 (6 bases). The CDR3 loop spans 15 amino acids. In germline, CDR1 is SGHTA, CDR2 FQGTGA. V was shortened by 5 bases and J by 0 bases, with 11 bases between the two germline ends. The CDR3 sequence: CASSRGQSSYNEQFF. The CDR3 DNA reads as TGTGCCAGCAGCCGCGGACAGAGCTCCTACAATGAGCAGTTCTTC.

The chain recombines TRBV18 with TRBJ2-1, with 10 bases aligning to TRBD2. The trim removed 1 base at V and 6 bases at J, leaving 6 bases unmatched. CDR3 length: 16 amino acids. Germline lookup yields CDR1 KGHSH and CDR2 LQKENI. CDR3 loop: CASSPQASGSGNEQFF. DNA of the CDR3: TGTGCCAGCTCACCACAGGCTAGCGGGAGTGGCAATGAGCAGTTCTTC.

V is TRBV4-2 and J is TRBJ1-3, with a weak D call TRBD1 (5 bases). This CDR3 comprises 17 residues. Trimming took 2 bases from V and 4 from J, leaving 18 bases between them. CDR1 is LGHNA, CDR2 YNFKEQ, per germline. The CDR3 DNA is TGTGCCAGCAGCCAATGGGGGGGGGACCCCTCGGGAAACACCATATATTTT. This codes for CASSQWGGDPSGNTIYF.

The J gene is TRBJ2-7, the V gene TRBV9; weak D call: TRBD1 (6 bases). Germline V gives CDR1 SGDLS, CDR2 YYNGEE. V was pared by 0 bases and J by 6 bases, with 10 bases between. The CDR3 totals 13 residues. The CDR3 here is CASSVALQGEQYF. CDR3 sequence (DNA): TGTGCCAGCAGCGTAGCTTTACAGGGCGAGCAGTACTTC.

The chain is built from TRBV5-6 and TRBJ2-3; D gene unclear. V lost 3 bases to trimming and J lost 2 bases, with 10 bases between them. Germline V lookup: CDR1 SGHDT, CDR2 YYEEEE. The CDR3 runs to 14 residues. The CDR3 nucleotides are TGTGCCAGCAGCTCCCCAGAACCCACAGATACGCAGTATTTT. Translation: CASSSPEPTDTQYF.

V gene TRBV5-4 combines with J gene TRBJ1-2; D is ambiguous. V was shortened by 0 bases and J by 8 bases, with 8 bases between the two germline ends. Germline assignment: CDR1 SGHNT and CDR2 YYREEE (reference sequence). The CDR3 covers 12 residues. CDR3 in DNA: TGTGCCAGCAGCTTGGTGGGCTGGGGCTACACCTTC. Its protein is CASSLVGWGYTF. Filled out from reference TRBV5-4 and TRBJ1-2, the complete variable domain reads ETGVTQSPTHLIKTRGQQVTLRCSSQSGHNTVSWYQQALGQGPQFIFQYYREEENGRGNFPPRFSGLQFPNYSSELNVNALELDDSALYLCASSLVGWGYTFGSGTRLTVV.

The CDR3 reads CASSQDYRGGQPQHF. As DNA, the CDR3 is TGTGCCAGCAGCCAAGATTACCGGGGAGGTCAGCCCCAGCATTTT. The V gene is TRBV4-2, the J gene TRBJ1-5; D is uncertain. Trimming pared 0 bases from V and 6 bases from J, leaving 12 bases between. Germline V gene data show CDR1 as LGHNA and CDR2 as YNFKEQ. The CDR3 runs 15 residues.

The chain employs TRBV2 and TRBJ2-5; 7 positions match TRBD2. Germline values: CDR1 SNHLY, CDR2 FYNNEI. The junction had 6 bases not matched to a gene; V was cut back by 7 bases and J by 1 base. The CDR3 is made up of 14 amino acids. This chain's CDR3 is CASTQRGVQETQYF. CDR3 sequence (DNA): TGTGCCAGCACCCAACGGGGGGTCCAAGAGACCCAGTACTTC.

The gene calls are TRBV28 and TRBJ2-1; D remains unclear. Germline V gene lookup returns CDR1 MDHEN and CDR2 SYDVKM. The CDR3 covers 15 residues. Trimming cost V 0 bases and J 0 bases, with 6 bases left between them. CDR3 in amino acids: CASSLWGTSYNEQFF. The CDR3 DNA reads as TGTGCCAGCAGTTTATGGGGCACCTCCTACAATGAGCAGTTCTTC.

The chain employs TRBV7-2 and TRBJ1-2; possibly TRBD1 for D (5 bases). The V and J ends lost 1 base and 3 bases respectively, with 9 bases between them. The CDR3 has 14 amino acids. Germline CDR1 reads SGHTA; CDR2 reads FQGNSA. Here the CDR3 reads CASSLGQLDYGYTF. In DNA, the CDR3 is TGTGCCAGCAGCTTAGGACAGTTGGACTATGGCTACACCTTC.

This clone was detected once. The chain uses TRBV27 and TRBJ2-5; 7 bases fit TRBD2. Trimming removed 6 bases from V and 5 bases from J; junction bases left unmatched: 9. The CDR3 covers 14 residues. CDR1 is MNHEY and CDR2 is SMNVEV in the germline V gene (reference sequence). CDR3 sequence: CASSRGVFRETQYF. The CDR3 DNA sequence: TGTGCCAGCAGCCGGGGGGTTTTTCGGGAGACCCAGTACTTC.

This sequence joins TRBV19 and TRBJ1-2; 7 nucleotides line up with TRBD1. Germline-derived CDR1 and CDR2 are LNHDA and SQIVND (reference sequence). J lost 0 bases, V lost 5 bases, and 15 bases had no gene match. The CDR3 totals 18 residues. The DNA for the CDR3 is TGTGCCAGTAGTTCCCCCCACACCGACAGGGATTCTAACTATGGCTACACCTTC. Encoded protein: CASSSPHTDRDSNYGYTF.